These T cell receptor beta chains were read from a single sample in a study of T-cell reconstitution after alpha-beta-depleted transplantation in children. TCRdb processed the PCR reads anew with MiXCR; each CDR3 protein has one entry. Counted here are roughly 500,000 distinct CDR3 sequences, about 11% occurring once; the ten biggest clones make up roughly 2.1%. The sample in question was PBMCs, obtained before TCRalphabeta/CD19-depleted stem cell transplant. The receptors were sampled from a child between 2 and 9 years old with inherited bone marrow failure, due to receive a stem cell transplant. Both conserved end residues are part of each CDR3. D genes are given only for firm matches. Expanded clones get a size class; other rows say once, few or many, or leave the size out.

D gene	clone size	V gene	J gene	CDR3 DNA	CDR3 protein
-	many	TRBV5-1	TRBJ2-7	TGCGCCAGCAGCTTGGAAGGGTTCGAGCAGTACTTC	CASSLEGFEQYF
TRBD2	many	TRBV7-8	TRBJ2-7	TGTGCCAGCAGCTTAGGCGGAGTAGCGGGAGCCTACGAGCAGTACTTC	CASSLGGVAGAYEQYF
-	many	TRBV7-2	TRBJ2-3	TGTGCCAGCAGCTTAGCCCGCACAGATACGCAGTATTTT	CASSLARTDTQYF
-	few	TRBV7-9	TRBJ2-7	TGTGCCAGCAGCTTAGCACAGGTCTACGAGCAGTACTTC	CASSLAQVYEQYF
-	many	TRBV6-1	TRBJ1-6	TGTGCCAGCAGTGAAGAATACGACGGTAATTCACCCCTCCACTTT	CASSEEYDGNSPLHF
-	-	TRBV30	TRBJ2-7	TGTGCCTGGAGTAGAGGGAGTGTTACCTACGAGCAGTACTTC	CAWSRGSVTYEQYF
-	few	TRBV7-2	TRBJ2-7	TGTGCCAGCAGCTTAGTGGGGGTGTGGTGGGAGAAGTACTTC	CASSLVGVWWEKYF
-	-	TRBV7-2	TRBJ2-7	TGTGCCAGCAGCTTAAAACGGAGCGTGTCCCACGAGCAGTACTTC	CASSLKRSVSHEQYF
TRBD2	many	TRBV12-3/TRBV12-4	TRBJ2-7	TGTGCCAGCGCGAAGGGGAGCGGGGCCTACGAGCAGTACTTC	CASAKGSGAYEQYF
-	-	TRBV12-3/TRBV12-4	TRBJ2-3	TGTGCCAGCAGTTCACTAGCTACGCAGTATTTT	CASSSLATQYF
-	few	TRBV28	TRBJ2-7	TGTGCCAGCAGTTTTGGACCAGGGGTATACGAGCAGTACTTC	CASSFGPGVYEQYF
TRBD1	many	TRBV27	TRBJ1-2	TGTGCCAGCAGTTCGACAGGGAATGGCTACACCTTC	CASSSTGNGYTF
-	-	TRBV6-1	TRBJ2-6	TGTGCCAGCAGTGAGCCGGTGGTCCCTGGGGCCAACGTCCTGACTTTC	CASSEPVVPGANVLTF
-	few	TRBV29-1	TRBJ2-1	TGCAGCGTTGCCGAGAGCGCCTACAATGAGCAGTTCTTC	CSVAESAYNEQFF
TRBD1	many	TRBV27	TRBJ1-6	TGTGCCAGCAGAGGGGGCGGGAGTTCACCCCTCCACTTT	CASRGGGSSPLHF
TRBD1	-	TRBV20-1	TRBJ1-4	TGCAGTGCTAGCCCGGGACAGGATAATGAAAAACTGTTTTTT	CSASPGQDNEKLFF
TRBD2	many	TRBV7-2	TRBJ2-2	TGTGCCAGCAGAAGACTAGCGGGAGCTGGAGGCGGGGAGCTGTTTTTT	CASRRLAGAGGGELFF
-	-	TRBV10-3	TRBJ2-3	TGTGCCATCAGTGATGCGGGCCGCACAGATACGCAGTATTTT	CAISDAGRTDTQYF
-	many	TRBV12-3/TRBV12-4	TRBJ2-1	TGTGCCAGCAGTTTAGACTACCAGTACAATGAGCAGTTCTTC	CASSLDYQYNEQFF
-	few	TRBV7-8	TRBJ2-5	TGTGCCAGCAGAGATTGGACGCCTCAAGAGACCCAGTACTTC	CASRDWTPQETQYF
-	many	TRBV20-1	TRBJ2-7	TGCAGTGCTAGTAGGTATGGCTCCTACGAGCAGTACTTC	CSASRYGSYEQYF
-	-	TRBV6-5	TRBJ2-5	TGTGCCAGCAGTTACATTAGGACCGGCGGGGAGACCCAGTACTTC	CASSYIRTGGETQYF
-	many	TRBV29-1	TRBJ2-1	TGCAGCGCGGTCGGACCCTCTAGGAATGAGCAGTTCTTC	CSAVGPSRNEQFF
-	few	TRBV12-3/TRBV12-4	TRBJ2-5	TGTGCCAGCAGTTTCTCTGATTTGACAGCGGAGACCCAGTACTTC	CASSFSDLTAETQYF
TRBD2	many	TRBV12-3/TRBV12-4	TRBJ2-1	TGTGCCAGCAGTACGCGTAGCGGGACCAAACTTTACAATGAGCAGTTCTTC	CASSTRSGTKLYNEQFF
-	-	TRBV30	TRBJ2-7	TGTGCCTGGAGTTTGCTCACAGGTTACGAGCAGTACTTC	CAWSLLTGYEQYF
-	many	TRBV27	TRBJ2-1	TGTGCCAGCAGTTTGGGCCGGAATGAGCAGTTCTTC	CASSLGRNEQFF
-	many	TRBV7-9	TRBJ2-1	TGTGCCAGCAGCTTAGGGGTCCACGCCCACTACAATGAGCAGTTCTTC	CASSLGVHAHYNEQFF
TRBD2	few	TRBV27	TRBJ2-1	TGTGCCAGCAGTTTATCGGGGGGGAAAAATGAGCAGTTCTTC	CASSLSGGKNEQFF
-	many	TRBV12-3/TRBV12-4	TRBJ1-2	TGTGCCAGCAGTCCGGGACTGATCTATGGCTACACCTTC	CASSPGLIYGYTF
-	many	TRBV12-3/TRBV12-4	TRBJ2-5	TGTGCCAGCAGTTTATGGGGGGAAGAGACCCAGTACTTC	CASSLWGEETQYF
-	many	TRBV20-1	TRBJ1-3	TGCAGTGCCCCCGGACCTGGAAACACCATATATTTT	CSAPGPGNTIYF
TRBD2	many	TRBV9	TRBJ2-1	TGTGCCAGCAGCGTAGGAGGGACTACTATTTACAATGAGCAGTTCTTC	CASSVGGTTIYNEQFF
-	many	TRBV29-1	TRBJ1-4	TGCAGCGTTGGTCAACTAGAAAAACTGTTTTTT	CSVGQLEKLFF
TRBD1	few	TRBV12-3/TRBV12-4	TRBJ1-2	TGTGCCAGCAGGGGACAGGCGGCTGGCTACACCTTC	CASRGQAAGYTF
TRBD1	many	TRBV20-1	TRBJ2-7	TGCAGTGCTAGGGGACAGGGTACTCACGAGCAGTACTTC	CSARGQGTHEQYF